A few counts support the clone carrying this T cell receptor (beta chain). As yet, its antigen is unknown. TRB rearrangements were amplified by multiplex PCR with BIOMED2 TRB-A/B primers. One entry per CDR3 protein results from TCRdb running MiXCR on the multiplex PCR reads. The data show some 8,900 distinct CDR3 sequences, around 33% seen once. These data come from a study of T and B cells in COVID-19 patients. About the research overall: COVID-19 patients gave peripheral blood either during active infection or after recovery. In the active-infection cohort, about 90% of the roughly 20 patients had comorbidities linked to unfavorable COVID-19 outcome.

Study results and caveats: Clonality of TRB repertoires was high in active COVID-19; recovery brought above-healthy diversity and richness.

V was shortened by 5 bases and J by 4 bases, with 17 bases between the two germline ends. The CDR3 totals 14 residues. From germline, CDR1 is DFQATT and CDR2 SNEGSKA (reference sequence). Blood genomic DNA input for TRB amplification was about 250-550 ng. This TCR was recovered from a human donor who had recovered from COVID-19. The rearrangement uses TRBV20-1 and TRBJ1-1; D perhaps matches TRBD1 (6 bases). Input material: blood. DNA of the CDR3: TGCAGTGCTGTGGACCCAGGGGAGGTCACTGAAGCTTTCTTT. This codes for CSAVDPGEVTEAFF.